This T cell receptor (beta chain) was sequenced during a study of cytomegalovirus exposure and HLA in healthy donors. Per the germline V gene, CDR1 is SGHRS and CDR2 is YFSETQ. V was trimmed by 0 bases and J by 1 base, leaving 7 bases between them. This CDR3 region has 14 residues. Study-level points and caveats: The listing of fewer than 200 TCR beta chains classed them as cytomegalovirus-associated. For most TCR beta V segments, an earlier analysis put the productive rate at about 90% or about 30% of the time. What TCR beta sequences reportedly achieved was accurate prediction of HLA-A and HLA-B alleles in most subjects. Per a later analysis, 16,951 TCR beta sequences showed association with HLA alleles at 0.05 false discovery rate.

Primers included in the PCR were 60 Vbeta and 13 Jbeta primers. Here immunoSEQ multiplex PCR was the method, and the copy in TCRdb shows in-frame clones only, minus some. The table includes over 130,000 clones, roughly 63% detected once. As regards this clone: Its target is unknown.

This receptor was identified in a woman in her sixties in good health and CMV-seropositive. This chain connects TRBV5-1 to TRBJ2-5; D is perhaps TRBD2 (6 bases). Sequencing used PBMCs. The CDR3 sequence: CASSLGGLQETQYF. The DNA for the CDR3 is TGCGCCAGCAGCTTGGGGGGACTCCAAGAGACCCAGTACTTC.